The clone carrying this T cell receptor beta chain is medium-sized (0.01 to 0.1%) within its sample. The antigen is undetermined. Whole-study findings and limits: Tumor-infiltrating Treg TCR alpha and beta sequences overlapped most with tumor naive CD4+ T cells, then blood naive. The larger-cohort validation was restricted to a single TCR beta V-J rearrangement rather than whole repertoires. In terms of TCR gene usage, tumor memory CD4+ T cells clustered together with blood and lymph node memory CD4+ cells, as well as with lymph node naive CD4+ cells.

Germline assignment: CDR1 MDHEN and CDR2 SYDVKM. The V gene lost 6 bases and the J gene lost 0 bases, with 14 bases spanning the gap. The CDR3 sequence is 15 residues long. Full-length variable regions came from constant-region reverse primers plus semi-nested Nested Universal Primer A PCR. TCRdb reprocessed the 5' RACE reads via MiXCR and lists one record per CDR3 protein. The table shows fewer than 50,000 distinct CDR3 sequences, with roughly 20% occurring only once. Treg sorting used a CD4+CD25+CD127-/low gate. Sequencing was done on a sample of Tregs sorted from a lymph node. V gene TRBV28 combines with J gene TRBJ1-1; TRBD1 might be the D (6 bases). This clonotype was obtained from a female donor with breast cancer. The CDR3 loop is CASRVTGDMNTEAFF. In DNA form, the CDR3 reads TGTGCCAGCAGGGTAACGGGGGACATGAACACTGAAGCTTTCTTT. The full variable domain, with the rest looked up from reference TRBV28 and TRBJ1-1, is DVKVTQSSRYLVKRTGEKVFLECVQDMDHENMFWYRQDPGLGLRLIYFSYDVKMKEKGDIPEGYSVSREKKERFSLILESASTNQTSMYLCASRVTGDMNTEAFFGQGTRLTVV.